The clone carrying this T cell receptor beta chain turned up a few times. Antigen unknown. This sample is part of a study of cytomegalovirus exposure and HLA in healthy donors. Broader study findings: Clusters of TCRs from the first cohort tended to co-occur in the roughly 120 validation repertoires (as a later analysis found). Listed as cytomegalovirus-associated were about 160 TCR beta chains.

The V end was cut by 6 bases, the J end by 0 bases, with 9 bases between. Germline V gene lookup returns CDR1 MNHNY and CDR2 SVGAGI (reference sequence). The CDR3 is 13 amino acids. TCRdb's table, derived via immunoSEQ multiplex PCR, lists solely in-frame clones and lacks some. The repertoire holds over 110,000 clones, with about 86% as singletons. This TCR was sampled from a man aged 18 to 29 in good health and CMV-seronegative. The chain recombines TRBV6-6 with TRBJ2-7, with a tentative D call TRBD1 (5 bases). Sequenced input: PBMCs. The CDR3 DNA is TGTGCCAGCAGCCTACAGGTCTCCTACGAGCAGTACTTC. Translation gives CASSLQVSYEQYF.